This T cell receptor beta chain came from a study of CD8+ T cells in alopecia areata (dated by TCRdb to 2017 to 2018). With respect to the entire study: Treated patients were enrolled in an open-label pilot trial of oral tofacitinib at 5 to 10 mg twice daily for moderate-to-severe alopecia areata. TCRbeta CDR3 regions were amplified by immunoSEQ multiplex PCR with 35 Vbeta forward and 13 Jbeta reverse primers. On the human side, TCRbeta sequencing was run on scalp tissue and on sorted CD4+ and CD8+ peripheral blood T cells from healthy controls and from alopecia areata patients with either patchy or totalis/universalis disease. In treated patients, disease severity was measured using the SALT score, which gives the percentage of scalp surface area affected. Tofacitinib-treated patients had biopsies at baseline and at 4 and 24 weeks of treatment, with a later scalp biopsy in several patients. Tofacitinib was administered for 6 to 18 months, and 6 months of follow-up off drug were then conducted to assess delayed response and recurrence. Scalp clonality was compared across normal scalp (n=4), patchy alopecia areata scalp (n=8), and alopecia totalis/universalis scalp (n=8). In both human patients and the C3H/HeJ mouse model, the study applied high-throughput TCRbeta sequencing to look at T cell clonal expansion in alopecia areata. The RNA source kit depended on sample type: the PAXgene miRNA kit for fixed scalp, the miRNeasy kit for PBMCs, and the RNeasy kit for mouse skin.

V and J lose 3 bases and 4 bases, and a span of 8 bases separates them. The CDR1 and CDR2 encoded by the germline V gene (reference sequence) are MNHEY and SMNVEV. The CDR3 sequence holds 13 residues, the cysteine and phenylalanine included. Just the 39-base CDR3 DNA is kept, in frame starting at base 1. Concerning this clone: Its recognized antigen is unknown. No quality values exist for individual bases; no much larger clone is one base distant.

The method behind the library was the immunoSEQ multiplex PCR assay. RNA was extracted from all samples and reverse transcribed into cDNA as template for TCR sequencing. SuperScript III was used to make first-strand cDNA, primed with a 2:1 mix of oligo-dT and random hexamers. A synthetic immune receptor repertoire was used to measure amplification bias, and any remaining bias was corrected computationally. In the source study's methods: Raw reads were preprocessed to remove errors, and CDR3 was defined according to IMGT conventions as the region from the conserved cysteine to phenylalanine. Clonality was computed as 1 minus the Shannon entropy, with the entropy normalized by log2 of the number of productive unique TCRs. Scalp TCRbeta sequences were cross-referenced with sorted blood CD4 and CD8 repertoires so that the CD4 or CD8 identity of scalp clones could be inferred. TCRdb carries this immuneACCESS record with in-frame sequences only. Its versions omit some clonotypes, under half of them owing to an unresolved V gene in the studies checked, with the rest unexplained. V and J calls and clone size are copied from that table; D and trimming were computed from the DNA. Here the sample has about 140,000 clones; roughly nine tenths occur a single time. Together, the top ten hold about 13% of the sample.

What the work shows at the level of the full study, not this receptor alone: Many expanded lesional clones were found to persist in scalp and blood during tofacitinib treatment, and relapse after treatment cessation may be partly explained by this persistence. Because the treated cohort was small and included a single nonresponder, larger studies are needed to assess links between baseline CD8+ expansion and response. Shared TCR sequences between patients were less evident than in mice, which may be partly attributable to HLA diversity in the patient population. Higher clonality and more expanded CD8+ clones were observed in lesional scalp than in normal scalp, particularly in alopecia totalis/universalis, a finding suggestive of antigenic drive. Tofacitinib significantly decreased scalp clonality and the number of expanded CD8+ clones among the top 100 scalp clones. Resident alphabeta T cells in normal human skin are also sequenced, complicating scalp TCR repertoire analysis, unlike mouse skin dominated by gammadelta T cells.

This specimen's time point label, interpreted: around 4 weeks on oral tofacitinib. The sample's treatment or condition label, in plain terms: oral pan-JAK inhibitor, 5-10 mg twice daily. Lesional scalp punch biopsies and peripheral blood were collected from alopecia areata patients. After PBMCs were isolated by density centrifugation and stained for CD3, CD4 and CD8, a FACSAria was used to sort CD4+ and CD8+ T cells. The chain was built from TRBV27 and TRBJ2-3; no D segment can be confidently identified. This specimen was CD8+ T cells sorted from blood, taken at week 4, from a patient treated with tofacitinib. The clonotype originates from a human donor with alopecia areata. CDR3 protein: CASSFSGSDTQYF. The DNA sequence is given as TGTGCCAGCAGTTTTTCAGGTTCAGATACGCAGTATTTT.